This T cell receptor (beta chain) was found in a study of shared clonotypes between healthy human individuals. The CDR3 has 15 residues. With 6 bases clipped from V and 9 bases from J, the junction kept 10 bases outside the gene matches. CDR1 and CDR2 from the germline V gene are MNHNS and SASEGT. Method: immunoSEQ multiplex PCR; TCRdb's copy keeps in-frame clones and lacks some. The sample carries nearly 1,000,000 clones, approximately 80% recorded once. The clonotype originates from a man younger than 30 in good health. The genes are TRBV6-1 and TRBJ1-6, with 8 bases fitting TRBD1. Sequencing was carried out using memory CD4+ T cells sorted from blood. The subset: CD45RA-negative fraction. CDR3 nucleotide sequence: TGTGCCAGCAGCGGACAGGGAGGATCGGGTTCACCCCTCCACTTT. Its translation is CASSGQGGSGSPLHF.